Listed here are 7 T cell receptor beta chains from one sample, sequenced in a study of blood T cells in healthy people across ages (dated by TCRdb to about 2015). The receptor library was made with 5' RACE. These reads were obtained on an Illumina HiSeq 2500. The second PCR ran for about 6 to 12 cycles and used a J-beta primer mix along with a sample-barcoded 5' primer. TCRdb took the public reads, trimmed them with fastp at Q25, ran MiXCR for clone calling and kept in-frame beta chains. When rows share a CDR3 protein, they turn into one entry using the most common DNA and genes. In this sample the table shows 700,000 to 850,000 distinct CDR3 sequences, 53% of which occur a single time. The top ten clones comprise approximately 40% of the sample. The source material was blood. These receptors originate from a man older than 75 in good health.

The rearrangement uses TRBV16 and TRBJ2-4, with 7 bases matching TRBD2. Trimming cost V 0 bases and J 13 bases; bases outside gene matches: 9. CDR1 KGHSY and CDR2 FQNENV come from the germline V gene. The CDR3 contains 14 residues. The CDR3 DNA reads TGTGCCAGCAGCCAATCGGCGGCGGGAGTTGAGCAGTACTTC. The encoded protein is CASSQSAAGVEQYF.

J is TRBJ2-1 and V is TRBV20-1, with D perhaps matching TRBD1 (6 bases). CDR3 length equals 13 residues. The germline CDR1 and CDR2 sequences are DFQATT and SNEGSKA (reference sequence). Trimming shortened V by 6 bases and J by 4 bases, and 13 bases separated the two germline ends. The CDR3 loop reads CSAPDRRYNEQFF. For the CDR3, the DNA is TGCAGTGCGCCTGACAGGCGTTACAATGAGCAGTTCTTC.

The rearrangement joins TRBV29-1 to TRBJ2-7, with 8 bases lining up with TRBD2. Germline-derived CDR1 and CDR2 are SQVTM and ANQGSEA. CDR3 length: 15 amino acids. The J segment lost 2 bases and the V segment lost 5 bases, leaving 11 bases of the junction unmatched. Here the CDR3 DNA reads TGCAGCGTTCGGGCGGGAGGATTAGTCGCCTACGAGCAGTACTTC. It codes for CSVRAGGLVAYEQYF.

The chain has TRBV3-1 and TRBJ1-1; weak D call: TRBD1 (5 bases). The CDR3 is 16 residues long. Germline lookup yields CDR1 LGHDT and CDR2 YNNKEL (reference sequence). V was trimmed by 0 bases and J by 5 bases, leaving 16 bases between them. CDR3 loop: CASSQERGVGLTEAFF. The DNA for the CDR3 is TGTGCCAGCAGCCAAGAAAGAGGGGTGGGGTTAACTGAAGCTTTCTTT.

The V and J genes are TRBV25-1 and TRBJ2-5; D tentatively reads TRBD1 or TRBD2 (5 bases each). Trimming pared 2 bases from V and 2 bases from J, leaving 15 bases between. The germline gives CDR1 MGHDK, CDR2 SYGVNS. There are 16 residues in the CDR3. This CDR3 reads CASSEAGTVLQETQYF. The DNA for the CDR3 is TGTGCCAGCAGTGAAGCCGGGACGGTCCTTCAAGAGACCCAGTACTTC.

This clonotype appeared a few times. The J gene is TRBJ1-2, the V gene TRBV7-6; 7 nucleotides line up with TRBD1. Trimming took 5 bases from V and 9 from J; bases not matched to a gene: 9. Germline V gene sequence: CDR1 SGHVS, CDR2 FNYEAQ. CDR3 size: 13 residues. Here the CDR3 reads CASSPNRDSRYTF. The DNA for the CDR3 is TGTGCCAGCAGCCCCAACCGGGACAGTCGCTACACCTTC.

The chain recombines TRBV12-3 or TRBV12-4 with TRBJ2-3; weak D call: TRBD2 (6 bases). V lost 10 bases to trimming and J lost 2 bases, with 10 bases between them. This CDR3 has 12 amino acids. CDR3 sequence: CATGTYTDTQYF. CDR3 nucleotides: TGTGCCACAGGGACTTACACAGATACGCAGTATTTT.